Each of the 17 T cell receptor beta chains below was sequenced from the same sample in a study of blood T cell repertoires in COVID-19. Generated by immunoSEQ multiplex PCR, the TCRdb table keeps only in-frame clones and is missing some. Of 150,000 to 190,000 clones in the sample, approximately 79% were seen once. What was sequenced was PBMCs or T cells enriched from blood (not recorded which). The origin of the receptors is a man aged 50-59 years who had recovered from COVID-19.

CDR3 in amino acids: CASSFGQGFQPQHF. The DNA for the CDR3 is TGTGCCAGCAGCTTCGGACAGGGGTTTCAGCCCCAGCATTTT. V gene TRBV7-8 combines with J gene TRBJ1-5; 9 bases are shared with TRBD1. V lost 3 bases to trimming and J lost 6 bases; unmatched junction nucleotides: 3. Germline CDR1 is SGHVS and CDR2 is FQNEAQ. The CDR3 is 14 amino acids.

The genes are TRBV6-2 or TRBV6-3 and TRBJ2-2; D possibly corresponds to TRBD1 (6 bases). V was clipped by 4 bases and J by 5 bases, with 14 bases between them. The CDR3 is made up of 15 amino acids. Germline values: CDR1 MNHEY, CDR2 SVGEGT. The CDR3 DNA is TGTGCCAGCAGTTCCATAGGGGGAAAAACCGGGGAGCTGTTTTTT. Residues: CASSSIGGKTGELFF.

The gene calls are TRBV6-1 and TRBJ1-2; D not certain. Looked up from germline, CDR1 is MNHNS and CDR2 is SASEGT. The CDR3 is 13 amino acids. V lost 1 base to trimming and J lost 8 bases, with 11 bases between them. CDR3 protein: CASSEVSVGGYTF. CDR3 nucleotide sequence: TGTGCCAGCAGTGAAGTATCGGTCGGGGGCTACACCTTC.

Turning to this clone: This sample includes further DNA sequences coding for the same CDR3. This rearrangement joins TRBV27 to TRBJ1-6; 9 nucleotides line up with TRBD1. The CDR3 length is 14 residues. V lost 5 bases to trimming and J lost 7 bases; unmatched junction nucleotides: 3. Germline values: CDR1 MNHEY, CDR2 SMNVEV (reference sequence). CDR3 amino acids: CASSLGQGNSPLHF. In DNA form, the CDR3 reads TGTGCCAGCAGTCTTGGACAGGGGAATTCACCCCTCCACTTT.

The chain uses TRBV2 and TRBJ2-7; 7 bases are a match to TRBD1. Germline-derived CDR1 and CDR2 are SNHLY and FYNNEI. With 5 bases clipped from V and 2 bases from J, the junction kept 9 bases outside the gene matches. This CDR3 contains 15 residues. The CDR3 spells CASSRTGTATYEQYF. In DNA, the CDR3 is TGTGCCAGCAGTAGAACCGGGACAGCGACCTACGAGCAGTACTTC. Looking up the rest from reference TRBV2 and TRBJ2-7 gives the full variable domain: EPEVTQTPSHQVTQMGQEVILRCVPISNHLYFYWYRQILGQKVEFLVSFYNNEISEKSEIFDDQFSVERPDGSNFTLKIRSTKLEDSAMYFCASSRTGTATYEQYFGPGTRLTVT.

The chain uses TRBV2 and TRBJ2-5; 10 nucleotides align to TRBD2. V trimming: 7 bases; J trimming: 0 bases; junction bases outside the gene matches: 14. CDR1 and CDR2 (germline): SNHLY, FYNNEI. The CDR3 consists of 18 residues. The CDR3: CASNRLAGAIWYQETQYF. In DNA form, the CDR3 reads TGTGCCAGCAATCGCCTAGCGGGGGCCATTTGGTACCAAGAGACCCAGTACTTC.

The CDR3: CASSLVREQYF. Here the CDR3 DNA reads TGTGCCAGCAGCTTAGTGCGCGAGCAGTACTTC. The genes are TRBV7-2 and TRBJ2-7; D gene uncertain. Germline loops: CDR1 SGHTA, CDR2 FQGNSA. The V end was cut by 1 base, the J end by 6 bases, with 4 bases between. This CDR3 is 11 amino acids long.

V usage is TRBV7-9 and J usage is TRBJ1-1; 8 nucleotides align to TRBD1. CDR1 and CDR2 (germline): SEHNR, FQNEAQ (reference sequence). The junction had 18 bases not matched to a gene; V was cut back by 4 bases and J by 8 bases. The CDR3 is made up of 17 amino acids. CDR3 residues: CASSSYRDRLLMVEAFF. In DNA, the CDR3 is TGTGCCAGCAGCTCCTACCGGGACAGGTTATTAATGGTGGAAGCTTTCTTT.

This chain joins TRBV4-3 and TRBJ1-3, with D unclear. The CDR3 contains 16 residues. The V end was cut by 0 bases, the J end by 0 bases, with 9 bases between. Germline V gene data show CDR1 as LGHNA and CDR2 as YSLEER. CDR3 amino acids: CASSQEKAGSGNTIYF. CDR3 nucleotide sequence: TGCGCCAGCAGCCAAGAAAAGGCAGGCTCTGGAAACACCATATATTTT.

The rearrangement links TRBV7-2 to TRBJ1-1; 9 positions match TRBD1. CDR1 and CDR2 from the germline V gene are SGHTA and FQGNSA. Losses at the gene ends were 4 bases for V and 7 bases for J; bases not matched to a gene: 7. This CDR3 comprises 14 residues. Written as DNA, the CDR3 is TGTGCCAGCAGCTCACCGGGACAGGGCCTTGAAGCTTTCTTT. This gives the protein CASSSPGQGLEAFF.

The J gene is TRBJ2-2, the V gene TRBV30; D perhaps matches TRBD1 (5 bases). From germline, CDR1 is GTSNPN and CDR2 SVGIG (reference sequence). The CDR3 has 16 amino acids. V lost 3 bases, J lost 1 base, and 15 bases lay in between. The CDR3 reads CAWSLFRTQNTGELFF. In nucleotides, the CDR3 is TGTGCCTGGAGCCTTTTTAGGACACAGAACACCGGGGAGCTGTTTTTT.

This sequence joins TRBV19 and TRBJ2-5, with D hard to call. The CDR3 consists of 13 residues. Looked up from germline, CDR1 is LNHDA and CDR2 is SQIVND (reference sequence). V lost 3 bases and J lost 2, with 7 bases in between. CDR3 in amino acids: CASSMAVQETQYF. CDR3 DNA sequence: TGTGCCAGTAGTATGGCAGTACAAGAGACCCAGTACTTC.

There are a few counts of this clone. The gene calls are TRBV2 and TRBJ2-2; the match to TRBD1 covers 7 bases. With 7 bases clipped from V and 4 bases from J, the junction kept 0 bases outside the gene matches. The germline gives CDR1 SNHLY, CDR2 FYNNEI. The CDR3 contains 12 residues. The DNA of the CDR3 is TGTGCCAGCAACAGGGGCACCGGGGAGCTGTTTTTT. It yields the protein CASNRGTGELFF.

The V and J genes are TRBV18 and TRBJ2-3, with 7 nucleotides matching TRBD2. The CDR3 spans 15 residues. Per the germline V gene, CDR1 is KGHSH and CDR2 is LQKENI. Unmatched junction bases numbered 6, after V lost 1 base and J lost 5 bases. The CDR3 sequence: CASSPQASGVDTQYF. The CDR3, as DNA: TGTGCCAGCTCACCACAAGCTAGCGGAGTAGATACGCAGTATTTT.

The chain combines TRBV7-2 with TRBJ1-2; D unclear. The CDR3 is made up of 14 amino acids. CDR1 is SGHTA, CDR2 FQGNSA, per germline. V was shortened by 1 base and J by 1 base, with 7 bases between the two germline ends. CDR3 amino acids: CASSLDSLNYGYTF. The DNA for the CDR3 is TGTGCCAGCAGCTTAGATAGTCTTAACTATGGCTACACCTTC.

This chain connects TRBV18 to TRBJ1-2, with D uncertain. The CDR3 length is 14 residues. Germline V gene sequence: CDR1 KGHSH, CDR2 LQKENI. The V end lost 1 base, the J end lost 3 bases, and 9 bases lay between the germline ends. CDR3 residues: CASSPQGAYYGYTF. Here the CDR3 DNA reads TGTGCCAGCTCACCACAGGGAGCGTACTATGGCTACACCTTC.

This clone showed up just a few times. The rearrangement joins TRBV7-9 to TRBJ1-6; D uncertain. Germline lookup yields CDR1 SEHNR and CDR2 FQNEAQ (reference sequence). The CDR3 length is 12 residues. V lost 8 bases to trimming and J lost 9 bases, with 11 bases between them. The CDR3 DNA reads as TGTGCCAGCCAGGCTCTGGGTTCACCCCTCCACTTT. It is translated as CASQALGSPLHF.